These T cell receptor beta chains were read from a single sample in a study of T cells in Graves' hyperthyroidism and ophthalmopathy. Each CDR3 protein is one row after TCRdb ran MiXCR on the multiplex PCR reads. The table lists hundreds of thousands of distinct CDR3 sequences, around 20% of them singletons. Input material: blood. Every receptor here comes from a woman aged 45-59 years with Graves' hyperthyroidism that later progressed to Graves' ophthalmopathy. Each CDR3 is given with its conserved first and last residue. D genes are given only for firm matches. For some rows the clone size is stated as once, few or many, or as a class when expanded; others skip it.

D gene	V gene	J gene	clone size	CDR3 DNA	CDR3 protein
-	TRBV29-1	TRBJ2-5	few	TGCAGCGTTGAAGATCGGTCAAGTCAGCGCTACTTC	CSVEDRSSQRYF
-	TRBV11-1	TRBJ2-1	few	TGTGCCAGCAGCCTCCCGGGACCAGCTGGGGAGCAGTTCTTC	CASSLPGPAGEQFF
-	TRBV2	TRBJ2-2	many	TGTGCCAGCATCGGGGACTCCGCGAACACCGGGGAGCTGTTTTTT	CASIGDSANTGELFF
-	TRBV11-2	TRBJ2-1	many	TGTGCCAGCAGCTTAGGGTTCTCCTACAATGAGCAGTTCTTC	CASSLGFSYNEQFF
TRBD1	TRBV10-1	TRBJ2-3	few	TGCACCAGCAGTACCCCCGGGACAGGGGGCACAGATACGCAGTATTTT	CTSSTPGTGGTDTQYF
-	TRBV6-2/TRBV6-3	TRBJ2-7	-	TGTGCCAGCAGCTCCCGGGTTTCTAAGAGCAGCTACGAGCAGTACTTC	CASSSRVSKSSYEQYF
-	TRBV5-1	TRBJ2-6	few	TGCGCCAGCAGCTTCCTAATAAGCAGGGGTTCTGGGGCCAACGTCCTGACTTTC	CASSFLISRGSGANVLTF
-	TRBV9	TRBJ1-1	-	TGTGCCAGCAGCGTAGATTCAGTGAACACTGAAGCTTTCTTT	CASSVDSVNTEAFF
TRBD2	TRBV5-1	TRBJ2-2	few	TGCGCCAGCAGCTCTCGACTAGCGGGGCAGTCGAACACCGGGGAGCTGTTTTTT	CASSSRLAGQSNTGELFF
TRBD2	TRBV27	TRBJ2-5	few	TGTGCCAGCAGTCCCATAGCGGGGAGCGAGACCCAGTACTTC	CASSPIAGSETQYF
TRBD1	TRBV10-3	TRBJ1-2	-	TGTGCCATCAGTGAGTCGACAGGGTTCAGGAGTCATGGCTACACCTTC	CAISESTGFRSHGYTF
-	TRBV27	TRBJ2-1	few	TGTGCCAGCAGTTTGAGGGGGGCGAATCCCCCACTTCGGGTAGGCTACAATGAGCAGTTCTTC	CASSLRGANPPLRVGYNEQFF
-	TRBV20-1	TRBJ2-7	many	TGCAGTGCTAGACGATACAGGACAGCCGCCTACGAGCAGTACTTC	CSARRYRTAAYEQYF
TRBD1	TRBV20-1	TRBJ2-2	-	TGCAGTGCTAGAGAACTCGCGAAATCAGGGGGCACTCGGACCGGGGAGCTGTTTTTT	CSARELAKSGGTRTGELFF
-	TRBV9	TRBJ1-1	few	TGTGCCAGCAGCGTAGGCGGTAGGTTGAACACTGAAGCTTTCTTT	CASSVGGRLNTEAFF
TRBD2	TRBV7-9	TRBJ2-1	many	TGTGCCAGCAGCTTCCAGGCGGGGGGCATCAATGAGCAGTTCTTC	CASSFQAGGINEQFF
-	TRBV6-5	TRBJ1-5	-	TGTGCCAGCAGTTACGGGGGCAGGGTTACGAATCAGCCCCAGCATTTT	CASSYGGRVTNQPQHF
-	TRBV3-1	TRBJ1-5	-	TGTGCCAGCAGCCAAGATTACGGAGACCAGCCCCAGCATTTT	CASSQDYGDQPQHF
TRBD1	TRBV13	TRBJ1-2	few	TGTGCCAGCAACCCAAAGGGGACAGGGTCGGGGGACGGCTACACCTTC	CASNPKGTGSGDGYTF
TRBD1	TRBV5-1	TRBJ2-3	few	TGCGCCAGCAGCTTGGGGCCCGGACAGGGGGCTTCGGGTACGCAGTATTTT	CASSLGPGQGASGTQYF
-	TRBV12-5	TRBJ1-1	-	TGTGCTAGTGGTTTGACCGGGACCGGCGCTGAAGCTTTCTTT	CASGLTGTGAEAFF
-	TRBV6-5	TRBJ1-2	-	TGTGCCAGCAGTTACTCGGGACGGGTAGCTAACTATGGCTACACCTTC	CASSYSGRVANYGYTF
-	TRBV9	TRBJ2-7	-	TGTGCCAGCAGCGTAGCTGATATGACAGGCGAGCAGTACTTC	CASSVADMTGEQYF
-	TRBV3-1	TRBJ2-1	many	TGTGCCAGCAGCCAAGAGGGGCGTTACAATGAGCAGTTCTTC	CASSQEGRYNEQFF
TRBD2	TRBV11-2	TRBJ2-1	many	TGTGCCAGCAGCTTAGCTAGCGGGGCATACAATGAGCAGTTCTTC	CASSLASGAYNEQFF
TRBD2	TRBV6-9	TRBJ2-2	-	TGTGCCAGCAGTTATGGGGCGGGGGGAAATGGCGGGGAGCTGTTTTTT	CASSYGAGGNGGELFF
TRBD1	TRBV7-9	TRBJ1-2	-	TGTGCCAGCAGCTTAAAGACAGGGGAAGGCTACACCTTC	CASSLKTGEGYTF
-	TRBV7-3	TRBJ2-1	few	TGTGCCAGCAGCCCCGGGTCGAATCAGTTCTTC	CASSPGSNQFF
-	TRBV18	TRBJ2-7	many	TGTGCCAGCTCACCTACGGACGGAGCCTACGAGCAGTACTTC	CASSPTDGAYEQYF
-	TRBV9	TRBJ2-3	few	TGTGCCAGCAGCGTAAAGGAGGCGGTTATGGTCGGTACGCAGTATTTT	CASSVKEAVMVGTQYF
TRBD1	TRBV10-3	TRBJ2-5	-	TGTGCCATCAGTGTTAGGGGGATTTCCGGGACAGGGGAAGAGACCCAGTACTTC	CAISVRGISGTGEETQYF
-	TRBV13	TRBJ1-6	-	TGTGCCAGCAGCTTATTCTCACAGGGAAATTCACCCCTCCACTTT	CASSLFSQGNSPLHF
-	TRBV5-6	TRBJ2-7	many	TGTGCCAGCAGCACTCGACAGGCGGACTACGAGCAGTACTTC	CASSTRQADYEQYF
TRBD2	TRBV25-1	TRBJ2-3	few	TGTGCCAGCAGTGCTAGCGGGGGGAGCACAGATACGCAGTATTTT	CASSASGGSTDTQYF
-	TRBV20-1	TRBJ1-2	-	TGCAGTGCCACCGGTGAGGGGTCTTATGGCTACACCTTC	CSATGEGSYGYTF
-	TRBV7-2	TRBJ1-1	many	TGTGCCAGCAGCTTAGTGGTGAGGGGGTACTTTTTTGACACTGAAGCTTTCTTT	CASSLVVRGYFFDTEAFF
-	TRBV19	TRBJ1-6	-	TGTGCCAGTAGTCCGGGATTGATTTCACCCCTCCACTTT	CASSPGLISPLHF
-	TRBV15	TRBJ1-5	-	TGTGCCACCAGCAGACGCTCAAGGGCCGAGAATCAGCCCCAGCATTTT	CATSRRSRAENQPQHF
-	TRBV29-1	TRBJ2-7	few	TGCAGCGTTGATGGGACGGCCCCATACGAGCAGTACTTC	CSVDGTAPYEQYF
TRBD1	TRBV6-1	TRBJ1-5	many	TGTGCCAGCAGTTCCAGGGGGGCAGGGGGAAACAATCAGCCCCAGCATTTT	CASSSRGAGGNNQPQHF
TRBD2	TRBV19	TRBJ2-3	-	TGTGCCAGTAGGACAACTAGCGACACAGATACGCAGTATTTT	CASRTTSDTDTQYF
-	TRBV12-3/TRBV12-4	TRBJ1-1	many	TGTGCCAGCAGTCCAACCAGAGGGTTTAACACTGAAGCTTTCTTT	CASSPTRGFNTEAFF
TRBD1	TRBV6-1	TRBJ1-2	-	TGTGCCAGCAGGGGCACAGGACAGGGCGACTATGGCTACACCTTC	CASRGTGQGDYGYTF
-	TRBV2	TRBJ1-2	many	TGTGCCAGCACTTCATCCGTCTCGCCAGGGTCAATGTATGGCTACACCTTC	CASTSSVSPGSMYGYTF
-	TRBV5-1	TRBJ2-5	many	TGCGCCAGCAGCTTGGTACAGGGAGGAGAGACCCAGTACTTC	CASSLVQGGETQYF
-	TRBV5-1	TRBJ1-1	few	TGCGCCAGCAGCTTGGGGGGCTCGGGGTACACTGAAGCTTCCTTT	CASSLGGSGYTEASF
TRBD1	TRBV2	TRBJ2-2	many	TGTGCCAGCAGCCAAACAGGGGGCCCCGGGGAGCTGTTTTTT	CASSQTGGPGELFF
TRBD2	TRBV5-5	TRBJ2-7	few	TGTGCCAGCAGCTTTGGGGGGGTAACCTACGAGCAGTACTTC	CASSFGGVTYEQYF
TRBD2	TRBV12-5	TRBJ2-2	few	TGTGCTAGTGGGAGGACTAGCGAGAACACCGGGGAGCTGTTTTTT	CASGRTSENTGELFF